One and the same sample provided the 21 T cell receptor beta chains below, sequenced in a study of OX40 agonist ivuxolimab in advanced cancers. Libraries were prepared by immunoSEQ multiplex PCR; TCRdb keeps only in-frame clonotypes and omits some of them. The data contain roughly 87,000 clones, about 89% of them singletons. This sample comprised CD4+ or CD8+ T cells sorted from blood, obtained in a trial of the OX40 agonist ivuxolimab. The receptors were gathered from an adult with an advanced solid tumor such as melanoma, head and neck, liver or kidney cancer.

This chain connects TRBV12-5 to TRBJ2-3; the D is unclear. Germline CDR1 reads LGHNT; CDR2 reads FRNRAP. The CDR3 is made up of 15 amino acids. V gave up 1 base and J gave up 3 bases, with 11 bases separating them. CDR3 loop: CASGLAPLWTDTQYF. The CDR3 DNA reads as TGTGCTAGTGGTTTGGCCCCCCTTTGGACAGATACGCAGTATTTT.

This clone was observed once. This chain joins TRBV4-3 and TRBJ2-4; weak D call: TRBD2 (6 bases). Trimming pared 0 bases from V and 9 bases from J, leaving 18 bases between. The CDR3 is made up of 16 amino acids. Germline V CDR1 and CDR2: LGHNA, YSLEER. CDR3 sequence reads: CASSQDLSFAGSIQYF. The CDR3 DNA reads as TGCGCCAGCAGCCAAGATTTAAGCTTCGCCGGGAGCATTCAGTACTTC.

The CDR3 DNA follows: TGTGCCAGCAGCCCGGGACAGGGGGACACTGAAGCTTTCTTT. It specifies CASSPGQGDTEAFF. The chain combines TRBV6-5 with TRBJ1-1, with 11 bases fitting TRBD1. The V segment lost 6 bases and the J segment 3 bases; nucleotides outside the gene matches: 3. This CDR3 contains 14 residues. Germline V gene lookup returns CDR1 MNHEY and CDR2 SVGAGI.

The chain employs TRBV27 and TRBJ1-1; D is unclear. Trimming shortened V by 0 bases and J by 11 bases, and 31 bases separated the two germline ends. In germline, CDR1 is MNHEY, CDR2 SMNVEV (reference sequence). This CDR3 is built from 19 residues. CDR3 DNA: TGTGCCAGCAGTTTATCGGGAGCCATAACCGAGTATTTCCCAAATCGGGCTTTCTTT. Protein: CASSLSGAITEYFPNRAFF.

To note about this clone: Other DNA sequences in this specimen translate into the identical CDR3. CDR3 amino acids: CASSFSYEQYF. The CDR3 DNA is TGTGCCAGCAGCTTCAGCTACGAGCAGTACTTC. V is TRBV5-6 and J is TRBJ2-7; D not resolved. The V gene lost 2 bases and the J gene lost 3 bases, with 3 bases spanning the gap. Looked up from germline, CDR1 is SGHDT and CDR2 is YYEEEE. The CDR3 consists of 11 residues.

This chain's CDR3 is CASRLHRDNRIYGYTF. Written as DNA, the CDR3 is TGTGCCAGCAGACTTCACCGGGACAACCGGATCTATGGCTACACCTTC. V and J are TRBV28 and TRBJ1-2; maybe TRBD1 (6 bases). This CDR3 comprises 16 residues. Trimming removed 6 bases at V and 4 bases at J, with 21 bases between. Germline CDR1 is MDHEN and CDR2 is SYDVKM.

V usage is TRBV25-1 and J usage is TRBJ2-1; 8 bases map to TRBD1. Trimming cost V 6 bases and J 9 bases; bases outside gene matches: 4. The CDR3 has 12 amino acids. The V gene's germline CDR1 is MGHDK and CDR2 SYGVNS. The CDR3 region is CASRAGGGEQFF. The CDR3 region has the DNA TGTGCCAGCAGGGCAGGGGGCGGTGAGCAGTTCTTC.

The CDR3 reads CASSQAQGLNTEAFF. DNA for the CDR3: TGCGCCAGCAGCCAAGCCCAAGGGTTGAACACTGAAGCTTTCTTT. This chain links TRBV4-3 with TRBJ1-1; no clear D gene. V was trimmed by 1 base and J by 0 bases, leaving 9 bases between them. The CDR3 runs 15 residues. CDR1 and CDR2 (germline): LGHNA, YSLEER.

The chain recombines TRBV27 with TRBJ2-1; D remains ambiguous. With 1 base removed from V and 0 bases from J, the gap between germline ends came to 7 bases. The CDR3 contains 15 residues. Per the germline V gene, CDR1 is MNHEY and CDR2 is SMNVEV (reference sequence). This chain's CDR3 is CASSLLGSSYNEQFF. The CDR3 DNA sequence: TGTGCCAGCAGTTTATTAGGCAGCTCCTACAATGAGCAGTTCTTC.

The chain employs TRBV9 and TRBJ2-3, with D unresolved. Germline V gene data show CDR1 as SGDLS and CDR2 as YYNGEE. This CDR3 region has 16 residues. The V and J ends lost 1 base and 2 bases respectively, with 14 bases between them. The CDR3 bases are TGTGCCAGCAGCGTAACCCCGCAAAAGATCACAGATACGCAGTATTTT. Residues: CASSVTPQKITDTQYF.

The CDR3 nucleotides are TGCGCCAGCAGCCCTGCCGCGCCATCCTACAATGAGCAGTTCTTC. As protein: CASSPAAPSYNEQFF. The chain combines TRBV4-3 with TRBJ2-1; D remains ambiguous. The germline V gene encodes CDR1 LGHNA and CDR2 YSLEER. V was cut by 4 bases and J by 1 base, with 11 bases left in between. CDR3 length equals 15 residues.

The chain recombines TRBV18 with TRBJ1-3; possible D gene TRBD1, 5 bases. The CDR3 totals 15 residues. Trimming stripped 5 bases from V and 3 bases from J, with 14 bases between. Germline V CDR1 and CDR2: KGHSH, LQKENI. The CDR3 protein is CASSAPGTGGNTIYF. The CDR3 bases are TGTGCCAGCTCAGCGCCAGGGACCGGTGGAAACACCATATATTTT.

This sequence joins TRBV27 and TRBJ2-3; D gene ambiguous. The CDR3 covers 13 residues. Trimming cost V 4 bases and J 2 bases, with 7 bases left between them. Per germline, CDR1 MNHEY and CDR2 SMNVEV (reference sequence). The CDR3 DNA sequence: TGTGCCAGCAGTTCCTACAACACAGATACGCAGTATTTT. Amino acids: CASSSYNTDTQYF.

This clone was recorded once. This chain joins TRBV5-6 and TRBJ2-1; a possible D gene is TRBD2 (6 bases). The CDR3 totals 15 residues. V lost 5 bases to trimming and J lost 0 bases, with 12 bases between them. Germline-derived CDR1 and CDR2 are SGHDT and YYEEEE. CDR3 coding DNA: TGTGCCAGCAGACCAACCGGGAGCTCCTACAATGAGCAGTTCTTC. Residues: CASRPTGSSYNEQFF.

The J gene is TRBJ2-5, the V gene TRBV7-2; 12 bases line up with TRBD2. With 3 bases clipped from V and 4 bases from J, the junction kept 9 bases outside the gene matches. CDR1 SGHTA and CDR2 FQGNSA come from the germline V gene. The length of the CDR3 is 17 residues. The CDR3 DNA reads TGTGCCAGCAGCTTCTGGGGACTAGCGGGCTTTGCAGAGACCCAGTACTTC. It translates to CASSFWGLAGFAETQYF. Supplemented by reference TRBV7-2 and TRBJ2-5, the full variable domain reads GAGVSQSPSNKVTEKGKDVELRCDPISGHTALYWYRQSLGQGLEFLIYFQGNSAPDKSGLPSDRFSAERTGGSVSTLTIQRTQQEDSAVYLCASSFWGLAGFAETQYFGPGTRLLVL.

The genes are TRBV6-5 and TRBJ2-3; D unresolved. This CDR3 is built from 14 residues. The V gene's germline CDR1 is MNHEY and CDR2 SVGAGI. Trimming took off 8 bases at V and 0 bases at J, with 12 bases between the two ends. The CDR3 reads CASSEDISTDTQYF. DNA of the CDR3: TGTGCCAGCTCAGAGGATATTAGCACAGATACGCAGTATTTT.

The chain uses TRBV6-5 and TRBJ1-4; D is possibly TRBD1 (5 bases). Trimming stripped 2 bases from V and 3 bases from J, with 7 bases between. CDR1 and CDR2 (germline): MNHEY, SVGAGI. The CDR3 totals 14 residues. CDR3 loop: CASSYLGANEKLFF. CDR3 coding DNA: TGTGCCAGCAGTTACCTGGGGGCTAATGAAAAACTGTTTTTT.

This chain joins TRBV10-3 and TRBJ1-2; D possibly corresponds to TRBD1 (5 bases). From germline, CDR1 is ENHRY and CDR2 SYGVKD. V lost 0 bases and J 8 bases, leaving 16 bases between the germline ends. This CDR3 is built from 15 residues. The DNA of the CDR3 is TGTGCCATCAGTGAGTCGATCCAGGGAGTGAGAGGCTACACCTTC. Protein sequence: CAISESIQGVRGYTF.

This clone appeared a single time. This chain joins TRBV30 and TRBJ2-3, with 9 nucleotides matching TRBD1. V lost 1 base to trimming and J lost 5 bases; unmatched junction nucleotides: 10. Germline V gives CDR1 GTSNPN, CDR2 SVGIG (reference sequence). The CDR3 runs 16 residues. This CDR3 is CAWSGTYRGRRDTQYF. The CDR3 region has the DNA TGTGCCTGGAGTGGGACATACAGGGGGCGCAGAGATACGCAGTATTTT.

The V call is TRBV27, the J call TRBJ2-6; TRBD1 matches at 10 bases. The CDR3 is 17 amino acids. The germline CDR1 and CDR2 sequences are MNHEY and SMNVEV (reference sequence). Losses at the gene ends were 6 bases for V and 4 bases for J; bases not matched to a gene: 9. CDR3 loop: CASSTGTGARGANVLTF. Written as DNA, the CDR3 is TGTGCCAGCAGCACCGGGACAGGGGCTAGAGGGGCCAACGTCCTGACTTTC. The full variable domain, in which reference TRBV27 and TRBJ2-6 provide the parts outside the CDR3, is EAQVTQNPRYLITVTGKKLTVTCSQNMNHEYMSWYRQDPGLGLRQIYYSMNVEVTDKGDVPEGYKVSRKEKRNFPLILESPSPNQTSLYFCASSTGTGARGANVLTFGAGSRLTVL.

J is TRBJ2-1 and V is TRBV30; TRBD2 matches at 10 bases. CDR1 and CDR2 from the germline V gene are GTSNPN and SVGIG (reference sequence). This CDR3 region has 15 residues. Trimming at V came to 2 bases and at J to 4 bases, leaving 5 bases not matched to a gene. CDR3 DNA sequence: TGTGCCTGGAGTTTACTAGCGGGGTCATACAATGAGCAGTTCTTC. This translates into CAWSLLAGSYNEQFF.